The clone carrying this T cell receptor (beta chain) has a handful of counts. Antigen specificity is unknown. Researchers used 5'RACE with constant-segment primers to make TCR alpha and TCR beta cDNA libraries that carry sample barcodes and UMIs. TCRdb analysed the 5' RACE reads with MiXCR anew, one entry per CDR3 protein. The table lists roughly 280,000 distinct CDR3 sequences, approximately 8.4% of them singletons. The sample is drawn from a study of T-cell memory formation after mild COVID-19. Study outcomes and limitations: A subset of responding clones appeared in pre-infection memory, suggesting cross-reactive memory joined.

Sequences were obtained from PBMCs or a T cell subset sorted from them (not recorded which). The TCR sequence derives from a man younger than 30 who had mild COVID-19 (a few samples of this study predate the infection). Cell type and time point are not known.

In nucleotides, the CDR3 is TGTGCCAGCAGCGTACTCGGGGCGCGGGGAGAGACCCAGTACTTC. Its translation is CASSVLGARGETQYF. The chain couples TRBV9 to TRBJ2-5; the D gene is possibly TRBD2 (6 bases). The CDR3 runs 15 residues. The V end was cut by 1 base, the J end by 4 bases, with 14 bases between. CDR1 is SGDLS and CDR2 is YYNGEE in the germline V gene. Together with reference TRBV9 and TRBJ2-5, the CDR3 gives the full variable domain: DSGVTQTPKHLITATGQRVTLRCSPRSGDLSVYWYQQSLDQGLQFLIQYYNGEERAKGNILERFSAQQFPDLHSELNLSSLELGDSALYFCASSVLGARGETQYFGPGTRLLVL.